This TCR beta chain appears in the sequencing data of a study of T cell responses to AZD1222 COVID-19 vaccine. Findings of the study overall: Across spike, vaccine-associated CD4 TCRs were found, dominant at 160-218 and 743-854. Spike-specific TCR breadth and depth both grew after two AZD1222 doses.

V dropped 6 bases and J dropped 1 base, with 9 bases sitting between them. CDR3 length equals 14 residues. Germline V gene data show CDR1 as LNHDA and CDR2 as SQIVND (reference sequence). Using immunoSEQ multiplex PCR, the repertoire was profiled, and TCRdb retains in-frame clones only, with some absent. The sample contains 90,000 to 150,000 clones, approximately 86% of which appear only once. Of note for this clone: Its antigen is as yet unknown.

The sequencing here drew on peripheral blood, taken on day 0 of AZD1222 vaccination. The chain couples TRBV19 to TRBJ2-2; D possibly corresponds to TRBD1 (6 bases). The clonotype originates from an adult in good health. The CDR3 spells CASSLRGNTGELFF. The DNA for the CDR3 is TGTGCCAGTAGCCTCAGGGGGAACACCGGGGAGCTGTTTTTT.